Described below is a single T cell receptor beta chain sequence and its context. The antigen remains undetermined. PCR was performed using 60 Vbeta and 13 Jbeta primers. Method: immunoSEQ multiplex PCR; TCRdb's copy keeps in-frame clones and lacks some. Here the sample spans about 170,000 clones, under 85% being singletons. The data were obtained in a study of cytomegalovirus exposure and HLA in healthy donors. General study results and limits: In terms of immune exposure information, only CMV serostatus was available.

This CDR3 spans 15 amino acids. V shed 4 bases and J shed 0 bases, with 13 bases lying between them. CDR1 is SGHRS, CDR2 YFSETQ, per germline. V gene TRBV5-1 combines with J gene TRBJ1-1; D gene uncertain. The sample comprised PBMCs. The receptor comes from a woman between 18 and 29 years old in good health and CMV-seropositive. CDR3 bases: TGCGCCAGCAGCCCCCGGGGAGCAATGAACACTGAAGCTTTCTTT. As protein: CASSPRGAMNTEAFF.